The TCR beta chain under discussion was sequenced for a study of persistence of HIV-infected CD4 T cells. About this clone: Its specificity is not known.

The stimulus was an HIV-1 Gag 15-mer peptide pool, around 1.1 ug/peptide/mL. Memory cells lacking CD40L and CD69 with high CD45RO were sorted. The CDR3 length is 11 residues. V was pared by 4 bases and J by 9 bases, with 7 bases between. Germline CDR1 and CDR2: SGHAT and FQDESV (reference sequence). Study conclusions and caveats: Proviral oligoclonality tracked with TCR oligoclonality within the same sorted cells. TCR analyses could not target the rare provirus-carrying CMV-responding cells.

Sequencing used immunoSEQ version 4 in survey mode. The assay was immunoSEQ multiplex PCR, and TCRdb's table has in-frame clones only and misses some. The sample yields about 39,000 clones, more than 75% seen once. The chain is built from TRBV11-1 and TRBJ2-1; D gene unclear. This TCR was recovered from an adult with HIV. The donor label of this sample is uncertain. The sequencing used cultured CD4+ T cells from PBMCs, collected from a patient who received antiretroviral therapy. CDR3 sequence: CASSSTPEQFF. CDR3 sequence (DNA): TGTGCCAGCAGCTCGACCCCTGAGCAGTTCTTC.